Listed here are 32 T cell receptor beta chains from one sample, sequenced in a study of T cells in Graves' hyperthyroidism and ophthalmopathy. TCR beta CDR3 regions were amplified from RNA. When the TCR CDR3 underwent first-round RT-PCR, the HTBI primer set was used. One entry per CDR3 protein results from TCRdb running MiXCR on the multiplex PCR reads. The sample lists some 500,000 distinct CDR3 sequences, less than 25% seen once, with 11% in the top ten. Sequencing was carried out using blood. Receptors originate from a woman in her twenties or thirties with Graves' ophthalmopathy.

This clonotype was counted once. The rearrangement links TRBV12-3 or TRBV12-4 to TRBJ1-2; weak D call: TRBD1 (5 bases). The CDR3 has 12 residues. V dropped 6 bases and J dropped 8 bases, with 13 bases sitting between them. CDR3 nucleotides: TGTGCCAGCAGGGGGGACGGCGGAGGCTACACCTTC. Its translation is CASRGDGGGYTF.

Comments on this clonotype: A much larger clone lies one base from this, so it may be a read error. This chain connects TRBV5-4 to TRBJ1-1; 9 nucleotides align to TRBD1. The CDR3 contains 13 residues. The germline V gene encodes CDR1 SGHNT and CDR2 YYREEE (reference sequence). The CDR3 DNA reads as TGTGCCAGCAGCCCGACAGGGGGGACTGAAGCTTGCTTT. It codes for CASSPTGGTEACF.

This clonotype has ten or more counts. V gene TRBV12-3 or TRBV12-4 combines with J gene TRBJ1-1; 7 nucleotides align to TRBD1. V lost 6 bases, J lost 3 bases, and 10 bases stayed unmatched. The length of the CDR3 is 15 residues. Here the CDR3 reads CASSFLDRADTEAFF. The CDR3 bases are TGTGCCAGCAGCTTCCTTGACAGGGCGGACACTGAAGCTTTCTTT.

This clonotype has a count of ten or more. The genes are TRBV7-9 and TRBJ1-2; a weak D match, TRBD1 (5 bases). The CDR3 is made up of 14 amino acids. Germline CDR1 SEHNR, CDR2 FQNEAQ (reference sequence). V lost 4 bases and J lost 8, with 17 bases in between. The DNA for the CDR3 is TGTGCCAGCAGCTGGGGCGGCGCCTTAGGAGGCTACACCTTC. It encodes CASSWGGALGGYTF.

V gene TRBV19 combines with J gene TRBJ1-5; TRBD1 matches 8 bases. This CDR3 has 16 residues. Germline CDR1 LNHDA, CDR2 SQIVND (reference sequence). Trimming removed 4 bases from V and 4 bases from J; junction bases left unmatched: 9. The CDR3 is CASSRGGQGGNQPQHF. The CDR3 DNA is TGTGCCAGTAGTAGAGGTGGACAGGGAGGGAATCAGCCCCAGCATTTT. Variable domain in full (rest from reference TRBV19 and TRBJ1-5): DGGITQSPKYLFRKEGQNVTLSCEQNLNHDAMYWYRQDPGQGLRLIYYSQIVNDFQKGDIAEGYSVSREKKESFPLTVTSAQKNPTAFYLCASSRGGQGGNQPQHFGDGTRLSIL.

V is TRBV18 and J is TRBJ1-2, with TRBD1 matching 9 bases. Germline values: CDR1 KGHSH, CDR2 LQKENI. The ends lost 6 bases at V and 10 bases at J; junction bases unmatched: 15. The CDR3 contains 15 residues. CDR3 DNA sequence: TGTGCCAGCTCCCTCCGGGGACAGGGAGGAGATTTCTACACCTTC. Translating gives CASSLRGQGGDFYTF. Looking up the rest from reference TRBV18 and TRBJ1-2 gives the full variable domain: NAGVMQNPRHLVRRRGQEARLRCSPMKGHSHVYWYRQLPEEGLKFMVYLQKENIIDESGMPKERFSAEFPKEGPSILRIQQVVRGDSAAYFCASSLRGQGGDFYTFGSGTRLTVV.

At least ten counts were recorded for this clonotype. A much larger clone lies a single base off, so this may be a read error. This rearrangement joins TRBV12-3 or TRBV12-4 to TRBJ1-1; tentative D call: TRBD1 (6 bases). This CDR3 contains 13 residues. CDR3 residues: CASSKGGGTEACF. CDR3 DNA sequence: TGTGCCAGCAGTAAAGGGGGTGGGACTGAAGCTTGCTTT.

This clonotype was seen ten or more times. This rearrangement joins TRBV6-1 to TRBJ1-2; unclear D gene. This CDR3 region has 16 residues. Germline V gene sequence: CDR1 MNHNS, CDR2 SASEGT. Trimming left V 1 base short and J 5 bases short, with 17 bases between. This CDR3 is CASSEVVMTRKYGYTF. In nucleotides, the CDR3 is TGTGCCAGCAGTGAAGTTGTCATGACACGTAAATATGGCTACACCTTC.

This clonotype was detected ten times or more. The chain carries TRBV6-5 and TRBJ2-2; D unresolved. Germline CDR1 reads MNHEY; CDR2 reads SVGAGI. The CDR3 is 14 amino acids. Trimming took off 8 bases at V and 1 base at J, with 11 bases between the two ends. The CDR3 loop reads CASVNWGNTGELFF. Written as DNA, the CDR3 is TGTGCCAGCGTTAATTGGGGGAACACCGGGGAGCTGTTTTTT.

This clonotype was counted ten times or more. CDR3 region: CATRGQTTNYGYTF. The CDR3 DNA is TGCGCCACCAGGGGACAGACCACTAACTATGGCTACACCTTC. This sequence joins TRBV5-1 and TRBJ1-2, with 7 bases identical to TRBD1. The germline gives CDR1 SGHRS, CDR2 YFSETQ. V dropped 9 bases and J dropped 0; count of bases not matched to a gene: 8. The CDR3 covers 14 residues.

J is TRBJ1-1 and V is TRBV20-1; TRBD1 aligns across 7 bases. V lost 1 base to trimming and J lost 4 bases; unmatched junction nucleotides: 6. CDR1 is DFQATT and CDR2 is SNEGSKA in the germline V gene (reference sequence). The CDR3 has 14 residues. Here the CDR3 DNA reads TGCAGTGCTAGAGGTCAGGGGGTTAGCACTGAAGCTTTCTTT. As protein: CSARGQGVSTEAFF.

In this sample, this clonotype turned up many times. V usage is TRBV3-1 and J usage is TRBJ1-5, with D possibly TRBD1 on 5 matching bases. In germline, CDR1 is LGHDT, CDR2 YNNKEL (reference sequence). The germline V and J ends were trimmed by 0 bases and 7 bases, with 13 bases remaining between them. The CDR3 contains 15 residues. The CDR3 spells CASSQDPGGGQPQHF. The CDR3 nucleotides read TGTGCCAGCAGCCAAGACCCGGGGGGAGGCCAGCCCCAGCATTTT.

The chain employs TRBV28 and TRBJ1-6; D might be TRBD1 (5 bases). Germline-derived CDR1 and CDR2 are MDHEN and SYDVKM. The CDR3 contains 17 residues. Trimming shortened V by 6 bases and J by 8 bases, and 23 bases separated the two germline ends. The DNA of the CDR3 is TGTGCCAGCAGGCCCCGGTACAGGATCTTGGGAGATTCACCCCTCCACTTT. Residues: CASRPRYRILGDSPLHF.

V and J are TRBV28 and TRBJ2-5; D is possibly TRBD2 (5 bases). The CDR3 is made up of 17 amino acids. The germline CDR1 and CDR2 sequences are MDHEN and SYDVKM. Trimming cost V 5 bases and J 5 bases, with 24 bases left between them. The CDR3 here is CASSPSAGGGVEETQYF. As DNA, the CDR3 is TGTGCCAGCAGTCCCTCGGCTGGTGGAGGAGTAGAGGAGACCCAGTACTTC.

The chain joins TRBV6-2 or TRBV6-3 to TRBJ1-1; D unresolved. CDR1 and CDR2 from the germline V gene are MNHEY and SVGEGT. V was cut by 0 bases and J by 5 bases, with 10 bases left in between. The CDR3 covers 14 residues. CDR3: CASSYSGFRTEAFF. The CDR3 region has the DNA TGTGCCAGCAGTTACTCGGGGTTTAGGACTGAAGCTTTCTTT.

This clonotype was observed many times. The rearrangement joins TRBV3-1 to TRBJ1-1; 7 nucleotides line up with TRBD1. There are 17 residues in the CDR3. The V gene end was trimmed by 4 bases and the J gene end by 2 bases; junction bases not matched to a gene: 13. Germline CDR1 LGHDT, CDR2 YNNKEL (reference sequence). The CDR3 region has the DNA TGTGCCAGCAGCCCCCTCAAGGGGGCGAAAGCAAACACTGAAGCTTTCTTT. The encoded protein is CASSPLKGAKANTEAFF.

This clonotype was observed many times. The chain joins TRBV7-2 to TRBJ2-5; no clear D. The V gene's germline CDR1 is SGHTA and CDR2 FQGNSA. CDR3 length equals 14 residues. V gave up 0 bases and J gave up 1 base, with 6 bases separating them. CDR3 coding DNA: TGTGCCAGCAGCTTAGCCTCCCCCCAAGAGACCCAGTACTTC. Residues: CASSLASPQETQYF.

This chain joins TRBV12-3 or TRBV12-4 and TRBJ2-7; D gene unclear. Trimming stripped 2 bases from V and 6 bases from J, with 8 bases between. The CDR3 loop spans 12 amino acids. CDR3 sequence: CASSLWGSEQYF. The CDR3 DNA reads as TGTGCCAGCAGTTTATGGGGTAGCGAGCAGTACTTC.

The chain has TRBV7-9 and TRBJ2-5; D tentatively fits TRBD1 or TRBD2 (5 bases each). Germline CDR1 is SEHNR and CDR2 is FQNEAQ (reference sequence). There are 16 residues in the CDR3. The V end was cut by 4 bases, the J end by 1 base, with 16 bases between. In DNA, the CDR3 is TGTGCCAGCAGCTCCCCCTGGGTAGGGACCCAAGAGACCCAGTACTTC. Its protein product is CASSSPWVGTQETQYF.

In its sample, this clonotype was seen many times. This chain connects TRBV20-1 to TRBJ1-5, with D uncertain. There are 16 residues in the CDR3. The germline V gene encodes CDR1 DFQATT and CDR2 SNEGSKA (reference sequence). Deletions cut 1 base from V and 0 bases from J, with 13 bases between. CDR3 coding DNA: TGCAGTGCTAGAGGCGCGGGAGGGCATAGCAATCAGCCCCAGCATTTT. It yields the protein CSARGAGGHSNQPQHF.

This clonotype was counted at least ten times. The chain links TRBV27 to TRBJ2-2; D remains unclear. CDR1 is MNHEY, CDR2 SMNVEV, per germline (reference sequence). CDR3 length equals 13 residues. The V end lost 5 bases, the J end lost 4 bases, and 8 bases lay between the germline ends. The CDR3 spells CASSIQITGELFF. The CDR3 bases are TGTGCCAGCAGTATACAGATCACCGGGGAGCTGTTTTTT.

The CDR3 nucleotides are TGCAGTGCTAGAAAGGGAACCGGGGAGCTGTTTTTT. Protein: CSARKGTGELFF. The V gene is TRBV20-1, the J gene TRBJ2-2; no reliable D call. From germline, CDR1 is DFQATT and CDR2 SNEGSKA (reference sequence). Between the trimmed V and J ends, which lost 2 bases and 5 bases, there was a span of 6 bases. The CDR3 is 12 amino acids.

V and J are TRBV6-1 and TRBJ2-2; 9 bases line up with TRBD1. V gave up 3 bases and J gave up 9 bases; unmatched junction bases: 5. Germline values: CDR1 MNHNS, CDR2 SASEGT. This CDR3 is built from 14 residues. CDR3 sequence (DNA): TGTGCCAGCAGTGACACAGGGGGCTACCGGGAGCTGTTTTTT. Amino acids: CASSDTGGYRELFF.

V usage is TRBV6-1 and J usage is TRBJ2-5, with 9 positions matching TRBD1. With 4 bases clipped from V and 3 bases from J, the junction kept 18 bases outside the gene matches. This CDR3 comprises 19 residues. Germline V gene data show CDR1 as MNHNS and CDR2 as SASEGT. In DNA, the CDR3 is TGTGCCAGCAGTGTGTTGTGGGGGACCGGGACAGGGCTGAAAGAGACCCAGTACTTC. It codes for CASSVLWGTGTGLKETQYF.

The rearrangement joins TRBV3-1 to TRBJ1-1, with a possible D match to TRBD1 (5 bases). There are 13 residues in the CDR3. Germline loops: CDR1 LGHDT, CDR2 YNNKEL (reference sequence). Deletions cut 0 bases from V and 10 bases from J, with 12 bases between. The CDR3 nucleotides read TGTGCCAGCAGCCAAGAACAGGTTGGGCGAGCTTTCTTT. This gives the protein CASSQEQVGRAFF.

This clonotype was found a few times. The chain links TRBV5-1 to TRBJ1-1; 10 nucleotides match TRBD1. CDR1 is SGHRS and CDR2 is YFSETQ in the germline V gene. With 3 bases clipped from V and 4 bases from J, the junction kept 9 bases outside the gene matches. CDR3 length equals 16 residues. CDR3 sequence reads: CASSWAPTGGATEAFF. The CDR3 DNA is TGCGCCAGCAGCTGGGCACCGACAGGGGGCGCCACTGAAGCTTTCTTT.

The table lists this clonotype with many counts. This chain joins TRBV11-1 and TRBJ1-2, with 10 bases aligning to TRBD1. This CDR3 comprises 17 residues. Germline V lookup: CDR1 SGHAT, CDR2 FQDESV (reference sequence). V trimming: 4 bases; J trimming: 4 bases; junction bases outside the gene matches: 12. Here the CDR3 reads CASSSPGQGPRGYGYTF. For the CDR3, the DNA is TGTGCCAGCAGCTCACCGGGACAGGGGCCCCGGGGCTATGGCTACACCTTC.

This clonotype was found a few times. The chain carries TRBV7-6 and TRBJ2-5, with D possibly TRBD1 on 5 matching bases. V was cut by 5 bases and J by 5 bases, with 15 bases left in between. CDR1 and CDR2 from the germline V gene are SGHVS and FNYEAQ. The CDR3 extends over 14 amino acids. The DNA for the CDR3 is TGTGCCAGCAGCCTTGAAGGGGAATGGGAGACCCAGTACTTC. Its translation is CASSLEGEWETQYF.

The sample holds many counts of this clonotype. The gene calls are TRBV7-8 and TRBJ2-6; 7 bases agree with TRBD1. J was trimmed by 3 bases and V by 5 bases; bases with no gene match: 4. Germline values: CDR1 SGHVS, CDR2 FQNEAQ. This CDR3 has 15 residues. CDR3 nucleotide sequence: TGTGCCAGCAGCCAGACAGGGTATGGGGCCAACGTCCTGACTTTC. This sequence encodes CASSQTGYGANVLTF.

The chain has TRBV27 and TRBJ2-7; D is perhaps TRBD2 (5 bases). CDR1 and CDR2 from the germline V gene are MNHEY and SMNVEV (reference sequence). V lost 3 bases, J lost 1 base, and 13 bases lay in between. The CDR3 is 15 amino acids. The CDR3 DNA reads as TGTGCCAGCAGTTTCTCGCCTAGCAGGTCCTACGAGCAGTACTTC. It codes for CASSFSPSRSYEQYF.

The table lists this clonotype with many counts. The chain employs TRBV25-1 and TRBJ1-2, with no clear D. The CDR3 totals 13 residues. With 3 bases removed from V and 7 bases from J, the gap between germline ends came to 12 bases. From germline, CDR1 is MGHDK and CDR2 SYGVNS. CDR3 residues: CASSEVTSFGYTF. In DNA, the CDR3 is TGTGCCAGCAGTGAGGTGACATCGTTTGGCTACACCTTC.

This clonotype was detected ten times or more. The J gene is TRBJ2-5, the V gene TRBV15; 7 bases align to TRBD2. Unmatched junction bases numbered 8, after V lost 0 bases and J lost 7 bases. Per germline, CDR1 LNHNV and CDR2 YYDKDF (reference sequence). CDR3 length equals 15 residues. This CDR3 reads CATSRDPSGAGTQYF. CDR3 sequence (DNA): TGTGCCACCAGCAGAGATCCGAGCGGGGCGGGGACCCAGTACTTC.